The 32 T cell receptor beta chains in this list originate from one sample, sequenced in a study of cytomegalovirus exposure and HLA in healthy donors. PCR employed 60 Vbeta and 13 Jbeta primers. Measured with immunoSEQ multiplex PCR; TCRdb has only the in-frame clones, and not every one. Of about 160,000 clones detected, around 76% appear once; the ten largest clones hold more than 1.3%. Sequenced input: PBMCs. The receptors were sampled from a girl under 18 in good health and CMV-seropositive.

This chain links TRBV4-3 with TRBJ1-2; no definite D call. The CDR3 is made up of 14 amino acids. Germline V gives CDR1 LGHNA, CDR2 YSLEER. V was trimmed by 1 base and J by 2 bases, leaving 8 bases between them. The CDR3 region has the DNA TGCGCCAGCAGCCAAGGAAGAGCCAACTATGGCTACACCTTC. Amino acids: CASSQGRANYGYTF.

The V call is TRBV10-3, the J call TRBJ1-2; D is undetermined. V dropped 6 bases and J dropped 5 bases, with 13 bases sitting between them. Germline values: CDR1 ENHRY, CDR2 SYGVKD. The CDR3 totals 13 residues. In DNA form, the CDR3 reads TGTGCCATCAGGCCCACTCGAATTTATGGCTACACCTTC. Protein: CAIRPTRIYGYTF.

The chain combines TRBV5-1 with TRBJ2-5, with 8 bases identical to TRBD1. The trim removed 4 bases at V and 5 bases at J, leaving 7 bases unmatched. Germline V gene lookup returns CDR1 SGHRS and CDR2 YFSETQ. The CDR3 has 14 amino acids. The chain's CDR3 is CASSTDRVMETQYF. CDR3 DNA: TGCGCCAGCAGCACGGACAGGGTCATGGAGACCCAGTACTTC.

This chain's CDR3 is CASSYREGSYEQYF. In DNA, the CDR3 is TGTGCCAGCTCCTACCGGGAGGGCAGCTACGAGCAGTACTTC. The chain couples TRBV7-9 to TRBJ2-7; 8 positions match TRBD2. CDR3 length: 14 residues. The V segment lost 8 bases and the J segment 3 bases; nucleotides outside the gene matches: 9. Germline CDR1 SEHNR, CDR2 FQNEAQ (reference sequence).

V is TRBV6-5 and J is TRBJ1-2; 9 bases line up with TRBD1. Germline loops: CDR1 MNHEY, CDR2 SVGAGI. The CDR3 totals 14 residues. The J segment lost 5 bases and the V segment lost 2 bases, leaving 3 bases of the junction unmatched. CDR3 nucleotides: TGTGCCAGCAGTTACACAGGGGGCAATTATGGCTACACCTTC. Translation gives CASSYTGGNYGYTF.

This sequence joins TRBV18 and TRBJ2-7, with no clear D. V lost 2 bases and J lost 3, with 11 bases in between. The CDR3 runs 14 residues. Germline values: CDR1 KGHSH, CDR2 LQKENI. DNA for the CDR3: TGTGCCAGCTCACCAGATCGAGTTGGCTACGAGCAGTACTTC. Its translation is CASSPDRVGYEQYF.

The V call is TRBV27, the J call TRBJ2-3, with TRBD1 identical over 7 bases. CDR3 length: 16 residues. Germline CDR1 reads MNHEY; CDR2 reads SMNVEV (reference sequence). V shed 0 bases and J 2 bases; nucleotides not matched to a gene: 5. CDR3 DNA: TGTGCCAGCAGTTTATCGCCGGACAGGTACACAGATACGCAGTATTTT. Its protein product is CASSLSPDRYTDTQYF.

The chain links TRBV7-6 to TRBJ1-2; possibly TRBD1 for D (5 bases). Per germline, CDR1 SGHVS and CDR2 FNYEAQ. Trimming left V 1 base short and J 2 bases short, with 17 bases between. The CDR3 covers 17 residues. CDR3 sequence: CASSLGVGDRPNYGYTF. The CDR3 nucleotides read TGTGCCAGCAGCTTAGGGGTGGGTGACAGACCGAACTATGGCTACACCTTC.

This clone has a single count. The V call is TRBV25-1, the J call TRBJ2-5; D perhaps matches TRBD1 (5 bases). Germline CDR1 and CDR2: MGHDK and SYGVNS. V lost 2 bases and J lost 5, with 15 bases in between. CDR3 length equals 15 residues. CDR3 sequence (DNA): TGTGCCAGCAGTGAAAAACAAGGGGCTGGGGAGACCCAGTACTTC. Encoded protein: CASSEKQGAGETQYF.

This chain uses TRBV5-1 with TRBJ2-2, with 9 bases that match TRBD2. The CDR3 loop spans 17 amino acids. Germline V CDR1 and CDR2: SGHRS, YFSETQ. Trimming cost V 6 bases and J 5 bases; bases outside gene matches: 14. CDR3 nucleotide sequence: TGCGCCAGCACTACGGGATATAGCGGGAGTTGGACCGGGGAGCTGTTTTTT. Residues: CASTTGYSGSWTGELFF.

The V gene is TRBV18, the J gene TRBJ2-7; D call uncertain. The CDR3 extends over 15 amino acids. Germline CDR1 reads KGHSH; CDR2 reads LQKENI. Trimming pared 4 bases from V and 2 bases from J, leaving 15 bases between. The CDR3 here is CASSLGPGAPYEQYF. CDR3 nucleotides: TGTGCCAGCTCACTCGGCCCCGGAGCGCCCTACGAGCAGTACTTC.

Written as DNA, the CDR3 is TGTGCCAGCAGTCCCCCCACGGGATGGGACACCATATATTTT. Its translation is CASSPPTGWDTIYF. This chain joins TRBV28 and TRBJ1-3; D unclear. The germline gives CDR1 MDHEN, CDR2 SYDVKM. With 5 bases removed from V and 8 bases from J, the gap between germline ends came to 16 bases. The CDR3 runs 14 residues.

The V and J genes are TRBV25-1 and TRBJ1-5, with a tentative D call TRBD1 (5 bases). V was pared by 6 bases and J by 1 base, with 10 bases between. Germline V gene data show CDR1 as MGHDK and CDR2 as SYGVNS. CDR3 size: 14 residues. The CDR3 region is CASRGDSSNQPQHF. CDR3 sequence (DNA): TGTGCCAGCAGAGGGGACTCCAGCAATCAGCCCCAGCATTTT.

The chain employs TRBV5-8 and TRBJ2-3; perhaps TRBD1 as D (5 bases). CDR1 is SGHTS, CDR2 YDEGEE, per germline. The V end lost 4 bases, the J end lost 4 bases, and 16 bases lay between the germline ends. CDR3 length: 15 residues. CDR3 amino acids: CASSPLGQGPDTQYF. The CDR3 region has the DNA TGTGCCAGCAGCCCCCTAGGTCAGGGCCCAGATACGCAGTATTTT.

CDR3 coding DNA: TGTGCCAGCAGTTCCCCAGGCGCTACCTACGAGCAGTACTTC. The encoded protein is CASSSPGATYEQYF. The genes are TRBV28 and TRBJ2-7; D not certain. Germline V gene data show CDR1 as MDHEN and CDR2 as SYDVKM. V was trimmed by 4 bases and J by 2 bases, leaving 12 bases between them. This CDR3 comprises 14 residues.

CDR3 region: CASSFWGKEEQYF. The CDR3 DNA follows: TGTGCCAGCAGTTTTTGGGGCAAAGAGGAGCAGTACTTC. The rearrangement joins TRBV28 to TRBJ2-7, with D perhaps matching TRBD1 (5 bases). Germline CDR1 reads MDHEN; CDR2 reads SYDVKM. The CDR3 runs 13 residues. Trimming removed 3 bases at V and 7 bases at J, with 13 bases between.

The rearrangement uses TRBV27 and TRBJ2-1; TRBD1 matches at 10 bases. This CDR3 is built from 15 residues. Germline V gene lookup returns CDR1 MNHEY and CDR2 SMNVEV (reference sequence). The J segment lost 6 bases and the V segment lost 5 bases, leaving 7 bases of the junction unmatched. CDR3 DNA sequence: TGTGCCAGCAGTGAGGGACAGGGGCCCCCCAATGAGCAGTTCTTC. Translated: CASSEGQGPPNEQFF.

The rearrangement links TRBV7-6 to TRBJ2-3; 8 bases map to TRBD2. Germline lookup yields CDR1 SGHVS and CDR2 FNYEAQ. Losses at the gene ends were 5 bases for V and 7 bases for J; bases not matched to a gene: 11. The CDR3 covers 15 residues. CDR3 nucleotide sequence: TGTGCCAGCAGCCCACTAGCGGACGGTGGGTATACGCAGTATTTT. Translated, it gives CASSPLADGGYTQYF.

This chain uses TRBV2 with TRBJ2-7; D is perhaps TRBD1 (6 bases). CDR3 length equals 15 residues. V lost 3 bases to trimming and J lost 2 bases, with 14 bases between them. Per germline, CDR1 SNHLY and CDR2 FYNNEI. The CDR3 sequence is CASSDLQGSPYEQYF. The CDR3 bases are TGTGCCAGCAGTGATTTACAGGGATCTCCCTACGAGCAGTACTTC.

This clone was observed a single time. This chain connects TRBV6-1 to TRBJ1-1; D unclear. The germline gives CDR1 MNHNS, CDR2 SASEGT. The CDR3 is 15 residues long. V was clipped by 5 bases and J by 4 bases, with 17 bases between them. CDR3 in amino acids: CASSSLRGSSTEAFF. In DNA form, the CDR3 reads TGTGCCAGCAGTTCCCTTCGAGGGTCTAGCACTGAAGCTTTCTTT.

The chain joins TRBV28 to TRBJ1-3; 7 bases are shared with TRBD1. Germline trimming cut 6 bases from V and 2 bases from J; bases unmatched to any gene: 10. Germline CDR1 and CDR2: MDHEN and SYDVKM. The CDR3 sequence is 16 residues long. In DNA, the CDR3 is TGTGCCAGCAGGAATTGGGGGACAGACCCTGGAAACACCATATATTTT. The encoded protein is CASRNWGTDPGNTIYF.

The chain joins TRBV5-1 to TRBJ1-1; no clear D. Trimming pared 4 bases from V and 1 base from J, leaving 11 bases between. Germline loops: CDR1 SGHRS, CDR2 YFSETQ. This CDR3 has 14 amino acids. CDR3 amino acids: CASSGDNKNTEAFF. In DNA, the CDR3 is TGCGCCAGCAGCGGCGACAACAAGAACACTGAAGCTTTCTTT.

Written as DNA, the CDR3 is TGTGCCAGCAGTTACGCGGACAGGGGGAAAACCGGGGAGCTGTTTTTT. Translated: CASSYADRGKTGELFF. V is TRBV6-5 and J is TRBJ2-2; 10 nucleotides match TRBD1. The CDR3 extends over 16 amino acids. J was trimmed by 5 bases and V by 2 bases; bases with no gene match: 5. From germline, CDR1 is MNHEY and CDR2 SVGAGI.

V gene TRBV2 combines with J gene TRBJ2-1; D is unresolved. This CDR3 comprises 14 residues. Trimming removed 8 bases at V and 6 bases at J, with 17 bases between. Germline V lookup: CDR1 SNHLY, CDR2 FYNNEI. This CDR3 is CASVTPTLANEQFF. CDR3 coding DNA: TGTGCCAGCGTAACCCCTACCTTAGCCAATGAGCAGTTCTTC.

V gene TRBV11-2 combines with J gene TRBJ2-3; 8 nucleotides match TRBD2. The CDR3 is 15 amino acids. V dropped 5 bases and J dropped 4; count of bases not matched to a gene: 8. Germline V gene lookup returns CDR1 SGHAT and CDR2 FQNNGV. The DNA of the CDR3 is TGTGCCAGCAGCCTGCTAGGACTAGCCGCAGATACGCAGTATTTT. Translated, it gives CASSLLGLAADTQYF.

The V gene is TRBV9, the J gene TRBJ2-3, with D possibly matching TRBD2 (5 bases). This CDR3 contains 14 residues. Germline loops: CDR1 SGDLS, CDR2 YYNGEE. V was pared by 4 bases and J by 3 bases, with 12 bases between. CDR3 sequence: CASSPEGLTDTQYF. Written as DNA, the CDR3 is TGTGCCAGCAGCCCCGAGGGTCTAACAGATACGCAGTATTTT.

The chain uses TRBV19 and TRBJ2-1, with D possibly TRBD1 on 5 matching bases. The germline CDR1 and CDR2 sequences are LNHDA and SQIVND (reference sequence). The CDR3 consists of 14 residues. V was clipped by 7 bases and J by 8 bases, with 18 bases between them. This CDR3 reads CASMAHRLSDEQFF. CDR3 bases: TGTGCCAGTATGGCCCACAGGCTTTCGGATGAGCAGTTCTTC.

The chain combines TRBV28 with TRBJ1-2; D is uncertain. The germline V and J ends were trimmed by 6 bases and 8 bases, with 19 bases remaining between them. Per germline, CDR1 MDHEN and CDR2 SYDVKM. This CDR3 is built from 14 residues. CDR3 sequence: CASSPTITFTGYTF. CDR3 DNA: TGTGCCAGCAGCCCCACGATAACCTTTACAGGCTACACCTTC.

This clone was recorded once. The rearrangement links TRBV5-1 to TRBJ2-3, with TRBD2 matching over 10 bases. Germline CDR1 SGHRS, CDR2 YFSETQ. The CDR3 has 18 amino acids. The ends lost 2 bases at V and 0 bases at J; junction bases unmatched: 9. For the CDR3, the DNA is TGCGCCAGCAGCTTCGCTATAGCGGGGGGCTCTAGCACAGATACGCAGTATTTT. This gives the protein CASSFAIAGGSSTDTQYF.

Here the CDR3 reads CASRATGGGDNQPQHF. For the CDR3, the DNA is TGTGCCAGCAGAGCAACAGGAGGAGGGGATAATCAGCCCCAGCATTTT. The chain is built from TRBV16 and TRBJ1-5; perhaps TRBD1 as D (5 bases). CDR1 and CDR2 (germline): KGHSY, FQNENV. This CDR3 is built from 16 residues. V lost 6 bases, J lost 4 bases, and 19 bases lay in between.

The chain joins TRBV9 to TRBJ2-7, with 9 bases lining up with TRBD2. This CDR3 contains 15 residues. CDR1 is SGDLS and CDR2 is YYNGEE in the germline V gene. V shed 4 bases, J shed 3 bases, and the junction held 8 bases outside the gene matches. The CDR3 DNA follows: TGTGCCAGCAGCCCCGCGGGGACTAGCCGCTACGAGCAGTACTTC. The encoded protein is CASSPAGTSRYEQYF.

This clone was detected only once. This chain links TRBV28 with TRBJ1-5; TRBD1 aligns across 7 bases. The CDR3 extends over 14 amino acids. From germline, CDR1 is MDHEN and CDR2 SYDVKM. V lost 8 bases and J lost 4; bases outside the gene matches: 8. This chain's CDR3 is CASGRGGLNQPQHF. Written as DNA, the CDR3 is TGTGCCAGCGGCCGAGGGGGCTTGAATCAGCCCCAGCATTTT.